Sequencing of this T cell receptor beta chain was carried out in a study of shared clonotypes between healthy human individuals. The CDR3 runs 14 residues. V was trimmed by 0 bases and J by 3 bases, leaving 8 bases between them. CDR1 is KGHSH and CDR2 is LQKENI in the germline V gene. Concerning this clone: As yet, its antigen is unknown.

The study, taken as a whole, reports: Clonotype sharing levels among donors were expected to vary with sequencing depth.

About 30,000 T cell genomes, or about 0.2 ug DNA, went into the sorted-subset replicate PCRs. The data were produced by immunoSEQ multiplex PCR, yet TCRdb's version contains in-frame clones alone and is incomplete. Among some 1 million clones listed, more than 60% were seen once. The sequence was collected from a man aged 18 to 30 in good health. Sequencing input: memory CD4+ T cells sorted from blood. Subset noted: CD45RA-negative fraction. This sequence joins TRBV18 and TRBJ1-2; D remains unclear. The CDR3 DNA reads TGTGCCAGCTCACCACCGAGTCAGGACTATGGCTACACCTTC. Translated: CASSPPSQDYGYTF.